The T cell receptor beta chain under discussion was sequenced for a study of PD-L1 blockade in urothelial cancer. Broader study findings: It was durable-benefit patients whose tumor-associated blood clones expanded more at 3 weeks. Survival was better when pretreatment blood TCR clonality fell below the median.

Details on this clone: Its antigen is not identified.

A spike-in of synthetic TCR analog templates was added to each PCR. Method: immunoSEQ multiplex PCR; TCRdb's copy keeps in-frame clones and lacks some. The sample has about 110,000 clones, under 85% seen once. The CDR3 length is 15 residues. Trimming took 1 base from V and 0 from J; bases not matched to a gene: 0. Germline values: CDR1 LNHDA, CDR2 SQIVND (reference sequence). V and J are TRBV19 and TRBJ2-1; 7 nucleotides align to TRBD1. Sequences were derived from PBMCs, sampled around atezolizumab (anti-PD-L1) treatment. The receptor's source is a man in his fifties with urothelial cancer. Here the CDR3 reads CASSIGQGSYNEQFF. The CDR3 DNA follows: TGTGCCAGTAGTATAGGACAGGGCTCCTACAATGAGCAGTTCTTC.